These 7 T cell receptor beta chains share one sample of origin, sequenced in a study of T cells in Graves' hyperthyroidism and ophthalmopathy. From RNA transcripts, TCR beta CDR3 regions were amplified. In the first-round RT-PCR of the TCR CDR3, the HTBI primer set was used. TCRdb fed the multiplex PCR reads into MiXCR, producing one record per CDR3 protein. Altogether approximately 640,000 distinct CDR3 sequences are present, 15% to 20% being singletons, with the ten largest covering roughly a sixth. Material: blood. Receptors were obtained from a man between 45 and 60 years old with Graves' hyperthyroidism.

Many counts were recorded for this clonotype. This chain uses TRBV28 with TRBJ1-2; 8 bases fit TRBD1. The trim removed 5 bases at V and 5 bases at J, leaving 10 bases unmatched. The CDR3 has 15 amino acids. Looked up from germline, CDR1 is MDHEN and CDR2 is SYDVKM. This CDR3 reads CASSPPTGGGYGYTF. CDR3 DNA: TGTGCCAGCAGTCCACCTACAGGGGGAGGGTATGGCTACACCTTC.

There are a few counts of this clonotype. The V call is TRBV12-3 or TRBV12-4, the J call TRBJ2-3; D is perhaps TRBD2 (7 bases). V was pared by 7 bases and J by 0 bases, with 17 bases between. This CDR3 region has 16 residues. CDR3 in DNA: TGTGCCAGCAAAAGGGGGGGGGTCACCAGCACAGATACGCAGTATTTT. This sequence encodes CASKRGGVTSTDTQYF.

The chain employs TRBV10-3 and TRBJ2-3, with D hard to call. The CDR3 spans 13 residues. CDR1 and CDR2 from the germline V gene are ENHRY and SYGVKD. Trimming stripped 3 bases from V and 4 bases from J, with 8 bases between. The chain's CDR3 is CAISDQVPDTQYF. The CDR3 DNA reads TGTGCCATCAGTGATCAAGTCCCAGATACGCAGTATTTT.

At least ten counts were recorded for this clonotype. The CDR3 reads CASTPAGEDYGYTF. The CDR3 DNA follows: TGTGCCAGCACCCCTGCGGGGGAAGACTATGGCTACACCTTC. The V call is TRBV28, the J call TRBJ1-2; tentative D call: TRBD1 (5 bases). This CDR3 has 14 residues. From germline, CDR1 is MDHEN and CDR2 SYDVKM. Trimming pared 7 bases from V and 3 bases from J, leaving 15 bases between.

This clonotype was found once. The final CDR3 position lacks the conserved phenylalanine or tryptophan, pointing to a likely read error. The V and J genes are TRBV5-1 and TRBJ2-3; 8 nucleotides match TRBD1. Germline CDR1 and CDR2: SGHRS and YFSETQ. J lost 2 bases, V lost 1 base, and 6 bases had no gene match. The CDR3 contains 16 residues. The CDR3 sequence: CASSLWPGGSTDTQYS. Written as DNA, the CDR3 is TGCGCCAGCAGCTTGTGGCCAGGGGGCTCCACAGATACGCAGTATTCT.

This clonotype has a count of ten or more. CDR3 DNA sequence: TGTGCCAGCAGTTTATATGGGCTAGCGGTCTACGAGCAGTACTTC. It yields the protein CASSLYGLAVYEQYF. The rearrangement uses TRBV12-3 or TRBV12-4 and TRBJ2-7; TRBD2 aligns across 7 bases. V lost 2 bases, J lost 3 bases, and 7 bases stayed unmatched. CDR3 size: 15 residues.

This clonotype was counted only a few times. V is TRBV20-1 and J is TRBJ2-2; unclear D gene. CDR1 is DFQATT and CDR2 is SNEGSKA in the germline V gene (reference sequence). This CDR3 contains 13 residues. V was pared by 2 bases and J by 6 bases, with 10 bases between. The CDR3 loop reads CSARPRQAGELFF. CDR3 bases: TGCAGTGCTAGACCCCGGCAGGCCGGGGAGCTGTTTTTT.